The 32 T cell receptor beta chains listed next were all sequenced from one sample in a study of T cells in Graves' hyperthyroidism and ophthalmopathy. RNA transcripts yielded amplified TCR beta CDR3 regions. When the TCR CDR3 underwent first-round RT-PCR, the HTBI primer set was used. TCRdb independently ran MiXCR on the multiplex PCR reads; one entry per CDR3 protein. The sample carries fewer than 700,000 distinct CDR3 sequences, roughly 17% recorded once. Sequencing input: blood. The source is a woman aged 30 to 39 with Graves' hyperthyroidism.

The V gene is TRBV15, the J gene TRBJ1-1; D remains ambiguous. The CDR3 has 14 amino acids. V shed 5 bases and J shed 1 base, with 11 bases lying between them. From germline, CDR1 is LNHNV and CDR2 YYDKDF (reference sequence). The CDR3 loop is CATSLLEANTEAFF. DNA of the CDR3: TGTGCCACCAGCCTTTTGGAGGCGAACACTGAAGCTTTCTTT.

This clonotype has a count of ten or more. V usage is TRBV7-3 and J usage is TRBJ1-1; the D gene is possibly TRBD1 (5 bases). CDR1 and CDR2 from the germline V gene are SGHTA and FQGTGA. V was shortened by 5 bases and J by 5 bases, with 18 bases between the two germline ends. This CDR3 contains 15 residues. CDR3 protein: CASSTGRTSITEAFF. The CDR3, as DNA: TGTGCCAGCAGCACGGGACGGACCTCGATTACTGAAGCTTTCTTT.

The V call is TRBV12-3 or TRBV12-4, the J call TRBJ2-2; 13 positions match TRBD2. The length of the CDR3 is 16 residues. With V trimmed by 5 bases and J by 3 bases, 3 bases remained unmatched. CDR3 region: CASSRGLAGDTGELFF. The CDR3 nucleotides are TGTGCCAGCAGTCGTGGACTAGCGGGAGACACCGGGGAGCTGTTTTTT.

This clonotype was seen more than once but under ten times. The rearrangement links TRBV10-3 to TRBJ2-1; 16 positions agree with TRBD2. Germline V lookup: CDR1 ENHRY, CDR2 SYGVKD. V gave up 0 bases and J gave up 8 bases; unmatched junction bases: 7. CDR3 size: 18 residues. CDR3 coding DNA: TGTGCCATCAGTGAGTCCGGGACTAGCGGGAGGGAACGGGATGAGCAGTTCTTC. The encoded protein is CAISESGTSGRERDEQFF.

This clonotype was detected many times. The chain recombines TRBV15 with TRBJ2-7; 7 bases are shared with TRBD1. Trimming took 5 bases from V and 10 from J; bases not matched to a gene: 17. This CDR3 is 15 amino acids long. The V gene's germline CDR1 is LNHNV and CDR2 YYDKDF (reference sequence). The CDR3 DNA reads as TGTGCCACCAGCGGATCGGACAGGACGGCTACGAGACAGTACTTC. This gives the protein CATSGSDRTATRQYF.

Ten or more counts support this clonotype. The V gene is TRBV20-1, the J gene TRBJ2-7, with no clear D. V gave up 0 bases and J gave up 4 bases, with 16 bases separating them. CDR1 is DFQATT, CDR2 SNEGSKA, per germline (reference sequence). The length of the CDR3 is 15 residues. The CDR3 loop reads CSARDQVRTSYEQYF. The CDR3 DNA sequence: TGCAGTGCTAGAGACCAGGTCCGGACCTCTTACGAGCAGTACTTC.

J is TRBJ2-3 and V is TRBV20-1; weak D call: TRBD2 (6 bases). The germline CDR1 and CDR2 sequences are DFQATT and SNEGSKA (reference sequence). CDR3 length: 15 residues. The V gene lost 0 bases and the J gene lost 2 bases, with 12 bases spanning the gap. CDR3 loop: CSARDWREATDTQYF. The CDR3 nucleotides read TGCAGTGCTAGAGATTGGCGGGAAGCCACAGATACGCAGTATTTT.

This clonotype has only a few counts. The chain employs TRBV13 and TRBJ1-4; a possible D gene is TRBD1 (5 bases). The germline gives CDR1 PRHDT, CDR2 FYEKMQ (reference sequence). CDR3 length equals 15 residues. V was trimmed by 4 bases and J by 1 base, leaving 10 bases between them. The CDR3 loop reads CASSSRGGTNEKLFF. DNA for the CDR3: TGTGCCAGCAGCTCAAGGGGTGGAACTAATGAAAAACTGTTTTTT. The full variable domain, in which reference TRBV13 and TRBJ1-4 provide the parts outside the CDR3, is AAGVIQSPRHLIKEKRETATLKCYPIPRHDTVYWYQQGPGQDPQFLISFYEKMQSDKGSIPDRFSAQQFSDYHSELNMSSLELGDSALYFCASSSRGGTNEKLFFGSGTQLSVL.

This clonotype was observed a few times. The CDR3 DNA sequence: TGCAGTGCTAGAGGGCCGGGACCGCTAAACTCCTACGAGCAGTACTTC. It specifies CSARGPGPLNSYEQYF. The genes are TRBV20-1 and TRBJ2-7; D may correspond to TRBD1 or TRBD2 (5 bases each). CDR1 and CDR2 from the germline V gene are DFQATT and SNEGSKA (reference sequence). Trimming stripped 1 base from V and 0 bases from J, with 16 bases between. The CDR3 has 16 amino acids.

This sequence joins TRBV4-3 and TRBJ1-1; D may be TRBD1 (5 bases). CDR3 length equals 15 residues. V was shortened by 3 bases and J by 0 bases, with 11 bases between the two germline ends. CDR1 is LGHNA and CDR2 is YSLEER in the germline V gene. DNA for the CDR3: TGCGCCAGCAGCCAGGGACGCAGGCTGAACACTGAAGCTTTCTTT. It encodes CASSQGRRLNTEAFF.

This chain uses TRBV18 with TRBJ1-1; D gene uncertain. Germline CDR1 and CDR2: KGHSH and LQKENI. V lost 2 bases to trimming and J lost 6 bases, with 10 bases between them. The CDR3 sequence is 13 residues long. CDR3 DNA: TGTGCCAGCTCACCAACCGAAGAAGCTGAAGCTTTCTTT. Translating gives CASSPTEEAEAFF. The complete variable domain, with remaining parts taken from reference TRBV18 and TRBJ1-1, reads NAGVMQNPRHLVRRRGQEARLRCSPMKGHSHVYWYRQLPEEGLKFMVYLQKENIIDESGMPKERFSAEFPKEGPSILRIQQVVRGDSAAYFCASSPTEEAEAFFGQGTRLTVV.

This clonotype has at least ten counts. CDR3 protein: CASNLRGTNTEAFF. The CDR3 DNA reads TGTGCCAGCAACCTACGCGGCACGAACACTGAAGCTTTCTTT. This chain links TRBV2 with TRBJ1-1; D gene uncertain. V lost 7 bases and J lost 1, with 13 bases in between. The CDR3 has 14 amino acids. Germline CDR1 and CDR2: SNHLY and FYNNEI.

J is TRBJ1-1 and V is TRBV27, with 7 bases aligning to TRBD1. V gave up 3 bases and J gave up 4 bases; unmatched junction bases: 8. Looked up from germline, CDR1 is MNHEY and CDR2 is SMNVEV (reference sequence). This CDR3 region has 15 residues. The CDR3 nucleotides read TGTGCCAGCAGTTTGAGGGGGCGTTTGAGCACTGAAGCTTTCTTT. Residues: CASSLRGRLSTEAFF.

As concerns this clonotype: The CDR3 carries no conserved terminal phenylalanine or tryptophan, so it likely arises from a read error. Because the CDR3's place on the DNA is in doubt, the DNA is left out and the CDR3 is given as listed by TCRdb. V usage is TRBV20-1 and J usage is TRBJ1-5; the tabulated D call, TRBD1, remains unverified against the DNA. CDR1 and CDR2 (germline): DFQATT, SNEGSKA (reference sequence). Both ends counted, the CDR3 spans 15 residues. This CDR3 reads CSARSGTLRNQPEHL.

The chain combines TRBV20-1 with TRBJ2-7; 11 bases agree with TRBD2. Trimming took 6 bases from V and 4 from J; bases not matched to a gene: 8. There are 14 residues in the CDR3. Germline CDR1 is DFQATT and CDR2 is SNEGSKA (reference sequence). CDR3 DNA sequence: TGCAGTGCGTCAGATAGCGGGAGGGGATACGAGCAGTACTTC. Translated, it gives CSASDSGRGYEQYF.

This clonotype was seen at least ten times. The V call is TRBV20-1, the J call TRBJ2-7, with 11 bases matching TRBD1. Germline trimming cut 6 bases from V and 5 bases from J; bases unmatched to any gene: 3. The CDR3 is made up of 12 amino acids. CDR1 DFQATT and CDR2 SNEGSKA come from the germline V gene (reference sequence). This chain's CDR3 is CSATDRGHEQYF. CDR3 nucleotide sequence: TGCAGTGCCACGGACAGGGGGCACGAGCAGTACTTC.

This sequence joins TRBV6-2 or TRBV6-3 and TRBJ2-5, with TRBD1 matching 8 bases. Germline-derived CDR1 and CDR2 are MNHEY and SVGEGT. This CDR3 has 15 amino acids. V shed 4 bases, J shed 2 bases, and the junction held 6 bases outside the gene matches. The CDR3: CASSSLTGEQETQYF. The CDR3 DNA follows: TGTGCCAGCAGTTCATTGACAGGGGAGCAAGAGACCCAGTACTTC.

This clonotype was detected many times. The V and J genes are TRBV3-1 and TRBJ2-5, with TRBD2 identical over 11 bases. The V and J ends lost 3 bases and 1 base, in that order; junction bases with no gene match: 1. Germline CDR1 and CDR2: LGHDT and YNNKEL (reference sequence). This CDR3 spans 15 amino acids. The CDR3: CASSQGTSGQETQYF. CDR3 sequence (DNA): TGTGCCAGCAGCCAGGGGACTAGCGGCCAAGAGACCCAGTACTTC.

Details on this clonotype: A much larger clonotype is one base distant, so this may be a read error. V is TRBV11-3 and J is TRBJ2-1, with D tentatively TRBD2 (6 bases). This CDR3 is 15 amino acids long. Looked up from germline, CDR1 is SGHNT and CDR2 is YENEEA. CDR3 residues: CASSLNPGLNNEHFF. For the CDR3, the DNA is TGTGCCAGCAGCTTGAACCCGGGACTGAACAATGAGCATTTCTTC. The entire variable domain, with the rest obtained from reference TRBV11-3 and TRBJ2-1, is as follows: EAGVVQSPRYKIIEKKQPVAFWCNPISGHNTLYWYLQNLGQGPELLIRYENEEAVDDSQLPKDRFSAERLKGVDSTLKIQPAELGDSAVYLCASSLNPGLNNEHFFGPGTRLTVL.

This clonotype was picked up many times. This chain links TRBV6-4 with TRBJ2-2; 11 positions match TRBD1. This CDR3 is 14 amino acids long. V lost 3 bases, J lost 6 bases, and 0 bases stayed unmatched. CDR1 and CDR2 (germline): MRHNA, SNTAGT. The CDR3 DNA follows: TGTGCCAGCAGTGAGGGACAGGGGGCCGGGGAGCTGTTTTTT. It specifies CASSEGQGAGELFF.

This clonotype was observed many times. This CDR3 is CASSRDRRYEQYF. The CDR3 DNA sequence: TGTGCCAGCAGTAGGGACCGACGCTACGAGCAGTACTTC. This chain connects TRBV2 to TRBJ2-7; D is tentatively TRBD1 or TRBD2 (5 bases each). CDR1 is SNHLY, CDR2 FYNNEI, per germline. The CDR3 totals 13 residues. V gave up 5 bases and J gave up 3 bases, with 11 bases separating them. Drawing the rest from reference TRBV2 and TRBJ2-7, the complete variable domain is EPEVTQTPSHQVTQMGQEVILRCVPISNHLYFYWYRQILGQKVEFLVSFYNNEISEKSEIFDDQFSVERPDGSNFTLKIRSTKLEDSAMYFCASSRDRRYEQYFGPGTRLTVT.

The CDR3, as DNA: TGTGCCAGCAACTATGGGACTAGCGGCCCTCTGTGGGAAAACATTCAGTACTTC. The encoded protein is CASNYGTSGPLWENIQYF. The rearrangement joins TRBV12-3 or TRBV12-4 to TRBJ2-4, with 11 nucleotides matching TRBD2. The CDR3 is made up of 18 amino acids. The V segment lost 7 bases and the J segment 5 bases; nucleotides outside the gene matches: 16.

This clonotype appeared many times. The V call is TRBV27, the J call TRBJ2-1, with 7 bases that match TRBD2. The CDR3 has 16 amino acids. CDR1 and CDR2 from the germline V gene are MNHEY and SMNVEV (reference sequence). J was trimmed by 4 bases and V by 1 base; bases with no gene match: 7. CDR3 sequence reads: CASSLWVGGGYNEQFF. CDR3 nucleotide sequence: TGTGCCAGCAGTTTATGGGTGGGCGGGGGTTACAATGAGCAGTTCTTC.

This clonotype showed up many times. The genes are TRBV4-3 and TRBJ1-1, with a possible D match to TRBD1 (5 bases). The V gene's germline CDR1 is LGHNA and CDR2 YSLEER. CDR3 length equals 17 residues. Deletions cut 0 bases from V and 0 bases from J, with 14 bases between. The CDR3 DNA reads TGCGCCAGCAGCCAAGATCTCCATCCGACAGTGAACACTGAAGCTTTCTTT. Translation: CASSQDLHPTVNTEAFF.

Many counts were recorded for this clonotype. The chain employs TRBV28 and TRBJ1-2; 9 bases are shared with TRBD1. This CDR3 has 15 residues. The germline CDR1 and CDR2 sequences are MDHEN and SYDVKM. Trimming cost V 6 bases and J 2 bases; bases outside gene matches: 7. The CDR3 region is CASRTQQGANYGYTF. CDR3 bases: TGTGCCAGCAGAACGCAACAGGGGGCGAACTATGGCTACACCTTC.

The chain couples TRBV6-1 to TRBJ2-3; D is perhaps TRBD1 or TRBD2 (5 bases each). The length of the CDR3 is 13 residues. The V end was cut by 6 bases, the J end by 6 bases, with 13 bases between. Germline-derived CDR1 and CDR2 are MNHNS and SASEGT. DNA of the CDR3: TGTGCCAGCAGCCTACCCGAGGGGGATACGCAGTATTTT. Its protein product is CASSLPEGDTQYF.

This clonotype was found many times. In nucleotides, the CDR3 is TGTGCCAGCAGCCCCCCTGAGGGGCTAGCGCGGTACGAGCAGTACTTC. Translating it yields CASSPPEGLARYEQYF. The V gene is TRBV7-9, the J gene TRBJ2-7, with D possibly matching TRBD2 (6 bases). The CDR3 spans 16 residues. Germline values: CDR1 SEHNR, CDR2 FQNEAQ (reference sequence). Trimming left V 5 bases short and J 4 bases short, with 21 bases between.

The table lists this clonotype with many counts. The rearrangement joins TRBV20-1 to TRBJ2-1, with 9 nucleotides matching TRBD1. The junction had 5 bases not matched to a gene; V was cut back by 7 bases and J by 4 bases. Germline V gives CDR1 DFQATT, CDR2 SNEGSKA (reference sequence). This CDR3 comprises 13 residues. The CDR3, as DNA: TGCAGTGTAGTGGGACAGGGATACAATGAGCAGTTCTTC. This sequence encodes CSVVGQGYNEQFF.

This clonotype has a handful of counts. The chain employs TRBV10-3 and TRBJ1-6; D unclear. Germline V gene sequence: CDR1 ENHRY, CDR2 SYGVKD. V was clipped by 11 bases and J by 9 bases, with 14 bases between them. This CDR3 region has 12 residues. The CDR3: CASRTGISPLHF. The DNA for the CDR3 is TGTGCCTCCCGGACGGGGATTTCACCCCTCCACTTT.

This clonotype was seen a few times. The chain is built from TRBV4-3 and TRBJ2-1; 11 positions agree with TRBD1. The V segment lost 1 base and the J segment 4 bases; nucleotides outside the gene matches: 6. The CDR3 has 17 amino acids. The V gene's germline CDR1 is LGHNA and CDR2 YSLEER. The DNA of the CDR3 is TGCGCCAGCAGCCAAGGGCGCGGGACAGGGGGATACAATGAGCAGTTCTTC. As protein: CASSQGRGTGGYNEQFF.

This clonotype occurred many times. The rearrangement links TRBV27 to TRBJ2-2; D gene unclear. Germline V gives CDR1 MNHEY, CDR2 SMNVEV (reference sequence). The CDR3 is 16 amino acids. V was clipped by 4 bases and J by 4 bases, with 16 bases between them. CDR3 nucleotide sequence: TGTGCCAGCAGTTATGCCTTAATCGCGCCCACCGGGGAGCTGTTTTTT. Translating it yields CASSYALIAPTGELFF.

This rearrangement joins TRBV7-9 to TRBJ2-5; unclear D gene. Germline-derived CDR1 and CDR2 are SEHNR and FQNEAQ (reference sequence). This CDR3 spans 13 amino acids. Trimming pared 0 bases from V and 5 bases from J, leaving 7 bases between. The CDR3 DNA follows: TGTGCCAGCAGCTTAGCTAGGTTGGAGACCCAGTACTTC. Its translation: CASSLARLETQYF.